The 28 T cell receptor beta chains in this list originate from one sample, sequenced in a study of glioma-infiltrating T cells after dendritic cell vaccination. Only in-frame clones appear in the TCRdb table, and some are missing; sequencing was by immunoSEQ multiplex PCR. The data contain roughly 100,000 clones, roughly 81% of them seen just once; the ten biggest clones take up less than 15%. The sample was blood, taken before dendritic cell vaccination. The receptors here all came from a human donor with glioblastoma.

The DNA of the CDR3 is TGTGCCAGCAGCTTAGGATTGGACACCTACGAGCAGTACTTC. Amino acid sequence: CASSLGLDTYEQYF. The chain is built from TRBV11-2 and TRBJ2-7, with TRBD1 as a possible D gene (5 bases). The CDR3 sequence is 14 residues long. V lost 1 base and J 2 bases, leaving 9 bases between the germline ends. The germline CDR1 and CDR2 sequences are SGHAT and FQNNGV.

This rearrangement joins TRBV5-1 to TRBJ2-1; TRBD2 matches at 9 bases. V dropped 3 bases and J dropped 2; count of bases not matched to a gene: 3. Germline values: CDR1 SGHRS, CDR2 YFSETQ. The CDR3 covers 15 residues. This CDR3 reads CASSSRTSAYNEQFF. DNA for the CDR3: TGCGCCAGCAGCTCTAGGACTAGCGCCTACAATGAGCAGTTCTTC. The full variable domain, its missing parts supplied by reference TRBV5-1 and TRBJ2-1, is KAGVTQTPRYLIKTRGQQVTLSCSPISGHRSVSWYQQTPGQGLQFLFEYFSETQRNKGNFPGRFSGRQFSNSRSEMNVSTLELGDSALYLCASSSRTSAYNEQFFGPGTRLTVL.

The rearrangement links TRBV6-1 to TRBJ1-3; D perhaps matches TRBD1 (6 bases). This CDR3 comprises 15 residues. Trimming took off 1 base at V and 0 bases at J, with 7 bases between the two ends. Germline-derived CDR1 and CDR2 are MNHNS and SASEGT. CDR3 sequence: CASSEDRDSGNTIYF. CDR3 coding DNA: TGTGCCAGCAGTGAAGACAGGGACTCTGGAAACACCATATATTTT.

On this clone: Other DNA sequences in this sample translate to the same CDR3. The chain couples TRBV5-4 to TRBJ2-5; a weak D match, TRBD2 (7 bases). Per germline, CDR1 SGHNT and CDR2 YYREEE (reference sequence). Trimming removed 2 bases from V and 5 bases from J, with 13 bases in between. The CDR3 runs 14 residues. This CDR3 reads CASSLGGAEETQYF. As DNA, the CDR3 is TGTGCCAGCAGCTTAGGGGGGGCTGAGGAGACCCAGTACTTC.

The CDR3 DNA follows: TGTGCCAGCAGCCCCAGGATGGGACTTCCCCCCGTGACCTTC. Encoded protein: CASSPRMGLPPVTF. The genes are TRBV7-9 and TRBJ1-2, with D possibly matching TRBD1 (5 bases). V dropped 5 bases and J dropped 14 bases, with 24 bases sitting between them. CDR3 length: 14 amino acids. Germline assignment: CDR1 SEHNR and CDR2 FQNEAQ (reference sequence).

This rearrangement joins TRBV4-2 to TRBJ2-5; D gene uncertain. TRBJ2-7 explains the end of the DNA better; the J call may be wrong. Germline V gene sequence: CDR1 LGHNA, CDR2 YNFKEQ. This CDR3 is built from 12 residues. The CDR3 coding sequence is TGTGCCAGCAGCCAAGGGAGCTACGAGCAGTACTTC. Protein sequence: CASSQGSYEQYF.

V usage is TRBV7-6 and J usage is TRBJ2-5; TRBD2 matches 10 bases. J gave up 0 bases and V 2 bases, and 12 bases lay outside the gene matches. CDR3 size: 19 residues. Germline V gene data show CDR1 as SGHVS and CDR2 as FNYEAQ. The CDR3 region has the DNA TGTGCCAGCAGCTTATCCCCCCTTAGTAGCGGGGGGTACCAAGAGACCCAGTACTTC. Translation: CASSLSPLSSGGYQETQYF.

The sample holds a few counts of this clone. CDR3 in amino acids: CASSLGRDGSPLHF. The CDR3 DNA follows: TGTGCCAGCAGCTTGGGCAGGGATGGATCACCCCTCCACTTT. V is TRBV7-9 and J is TRBJ1-6; the D gene is possibly TRBD1 (5 bases). Trimming removed 3 bases from V and 10 bases from J, with 13 bases in between. The CDR3 consists of 14 residues. Germline CDR1 reads SEHNR; CDR2 reads FQNEAQ (reference sequence).

The rearrangement links TRBV5-1 to TRBJ2-5, with 8 bases identical to TRBD2. Germline values: CDR1 SGHRS, CDR2 YFSETQ. V trimming: 3 bases; J trimming: 14 bases; junction bases outside the gene matches: 18. The CDR3 is 15 amino acids. CDR3 DNA sequence: TGCGCCAGCAGCTACCTTAGCGGGGCGGGAGGAGTTGAATACTTC. This translates into CASSYLSGAGGVEYF.

This rearrangement joins TRBV5-1 to TRBJ2-3, with 8 bases that match TRBD2. The germline V gene has CDR1 SGHRS and CDR2 YFSETQ. The CDR3 loop spans 14 amino acids. The junction had 3 bases not matched to a gene; V was cut back by 5 bases and J by 1 base. Here the CDR3 DNA reads TGCGCCAGCAGAAATAGCGGGGGCACAGATACGCAGTATTTT. Its protein is CASRNSGGTDTQYF.

This chain connects TRBV6-1 to TRBJ1-2; 7 positions match TRBD1. The CDR3 runs to 13 residues. Germline CDR1 MNHNS, CDR2 SASEGT. V lost 6 bases and J lost 7; bases outside the gene matches: 8. The CDR3 loop is CASRTRGVGGYTF. The CDR3 DNA reads as TGTGCCAGCAGGACCAGGGGGGTTGGTGGCTACACCTTC.

The chain has TRBV14 and TRBJ2-5; a weak D match, TRBD1 (6 bases). Germline CDR1 and CDR2: SGHDN and FVKESK. The CDR3 runs 18 residues. Trimming stripped 0 bases from V and 2 bases from J, with 19 bases between. Here the CDR3 reads CASSQDWYTGRFQETQYF. Here the CDR3 DNA reads TGTGCCAGCAGCCAAGATTGGTACACAGGGCGGTTTCAAGAGACCCAGTACTTC.

This clone was seen a single time. The CDR3 DNA reads as TGTGCCAGCAGCGGGAGCGGGGGGAACTACAATGAGCAGTTCTTC. Amino acid sequence: CASSGSGGNYNEQFF. V usage is TRBV9 and J usage is TRBJ2-1; 9 positions agree with TRBD2. CDR3 length: 15 amino acids. With V trimmed by 3 bases and J by 3 bases, 4 bases remained unmatched. Germline V gene lookup returns CDR1 SGDLS and CDR2 YYNGEE. The full variable domain, with the rest looked up from reference TRBV9 and TRBJ2-1, is DSGVTQTPKHLITATGQRVTLRCSPRSGDLSVYWYQQSLDQGLQFLIQYYNGEERAKGNILERFSAQQFPDLHSELNLSSLELGDSALYFCASSGSGGNYNEQFFGPGTRLTVL.

The chain recombines TRBV11-3 with TRBJ2-7; 10 bases map to TRBD1. V was pared by 0 bases and J by 5 bases, with 4 bases of the junction left unmatched. The CDR3 loop spans 15 amino acids. CDR1 SGHNT and CDR2 YENEEA come from the germline V gene. CDR3 sequence: CASSLEGQGLDEQYF. CDR3 nucleotide sequence: TGTGCCAGCAGCTTAGAGGGACAGGGGCTCGACGAGCAGTACTTC.

The chain couples TRBV7-8 to TRBJ1-2; D is possibly TRBD1 (5 bases). CDR1 SGHVS and CDR2 FQNEAQ come from the germline V gene. V was cut by 3 bases and J by 8 bases, with 13 bases left in between. The CDR3 is made up of 13 amino acids. CDR3 sequence: CASSLGGGSGYTF. CDR3 sequence (DNA): TGTGCCAGCAGCTTGGGGGGAGGCTCCGGCTACACCTTC.

This clone was seen just once. The chain couples TRBV29-1 to TRBJ1-1; tentative D call: TRBD1 (6 bases). V was pared by 0 bases and J by 3 bases, with 11 bases between. The CDR3 length is 14 residues. CDR1 and CDR2 from the germline V gene are SQVTM and ANQGSEA. The CDR3 DNA reads TGCAGCGTTGAAGACGGGACACTGTACACTGAAGCTTTCTTT. This codes for CSVEDGTLYTEAFF. The full variable domain, with the rest looked up from reference TRBV29-1 and TRBJ1-1, is SAVISQKPSRDICQRGTSLTIQCQVDSQVTMMFWYRQQPGQSLTLIATANQGSEATYESGFVIDKFPISRPNLTFSTLTVSNMSPEDSSIYLCSVEDGTLYTEAFFGQGTRLTVV.

The chain recombines TRBV5-1 with TRBJ2-5; 10 nucleotides line up with TRBD1. V lost 4 bases to trimming and J lost 2 bases; unmatched junction nucleotides: 8. The CDR3 runs 16 residues. The germline V gene has CDR1 SGHRS and CDR2 YFSETQ. The CDR3 is CASSPRTGGQQETQYF. The CDR3 region has the DNA TGCGCCAGCAGCCCTAGGACAGGGGGTCAGCAAGAGACCCAGTACTTC.

The chain couples TRBV19 to TRBJ2-5; 8 bases fit TRBD1. CDR1 is LNHDA and CDR2 is SQIVND in the germline V gene (reference sequence). CDR3 length: 16 amino acids. V lost 3 bases and J lost 3; bases outside the gene matches: 9. This CDR3 is CASSMDTGGLEETQYF. The DNA for the CDR3 is TGTGCCAGTAGTATGGACACAGGGGGGTTGGAAGAGACCCAGTACTTC. Full variable domain (remainder filled in from reference TRBV19 and TRBJ2-5): DGGITQSPKYLFRKEGQNVTLSCEQNLNHDAMYWYRQDPGQGLRLIYYSQIVNDFQKGDIAEGYSVSREKKESFPLTVTSAQKNPTAFYLCASSMDTGGLEETQYFGPGTRLLVL.

The J gene is TRBJ1-1, the V gene TRBV11-2; D not resolved. The CDR3 is 13 amino acids. From germline, CDR1 is SGHAT and CDR2 FQNNGV. Trimming removed 3 bases at V and 3 bases at J, with 8 bases between. This CDR3 reads CASSFGDYTEAFF. DNA of the CDR3: TGTGCCAGCAGCTTTGGAGATTACACTGAAGCTTTCTTT.

This sequence joins TRBV2 and TRBJ2-3; 10 bases are shared with TRBD2. CDR1 is SNHLY, CDR2 FYNNEI, per germline. V dropped 5 bases and J dropped 1; count of bases not matched to a gene: 3. This CDR3 contains 15 residues. The chain's CDR3 is CASSSGGDGTDTQYF. The DNA of the CDR3 is TGTGCCAGCAGTAGCGGGGGGGATGGCACAGATACGCAGTATTTT. The entire variable domain, with the rest obtained from reference TRBV2 and TRBJ2-3, is as follows: EPEVTQTPSHQVTQMGQEVILRCVPISNHLYFYWYRQILGQKVEFLVSFYNNEISEKSEIFDDQFSVERPDGSNFTLKIRSTKLEDSAMYFCASSSGGDGTDTQYFGPGTRLTVL.

This clone came up a few times. The chain couples TRBV4-2 to TRBJ1-1, with TRBD1 matching 9 bases. With V trimmed by 4 bases and J by 6 bases, 9 bases remained unmatched. The CDR3 totals 15 residues. Germline V gene data show CDR1 as LGHNA and CDR2 as YNFKEQ. The chain's CDR3 is CASSRITGGDAEAFF. CDR3 sequence (DNA): TGTGCCAGCAGCCGTATCACAGGGGGCGATGCTGAAGCTTTCTTT.

The genes are TRBV5-1 and TRBJ1-1; perhaps TRBD1 as D (6 bases). Between the trimmed V and J ends, which lost 1 base and 0 bases, there was a span of 10 bases. This CDR3 is built from 15 residues. Germline assignment: CDR1 SGHRS and CDR2 YFSETQ. This chain's CDR3 is CASSLLGQMNTEAFF. The CDR3 DNA sequence: TGCGCCAGCAGCTTGTTGGGACAAATGAACACTGAAGCTTTCTTT.

This sequence joins TRBV5-1 and TRBJ2-7; TRBD1 agrees at 9 bases. CDR1 and CDR2 (germline): SGHRS, YFSETQ. This CDR3 is built from 14 residues. The J segment lost 5 bases and the V segment lost 1 base, leaving 4 bases of the junction unmatched. This CDR3 is CASSLIGQGNEQYF. In DNA form, the CDR3 reads TGCGCCAGCAGCTTGATTGGACAGGGGAACGAGCAGTACTTC.

V and J are TRBV7-9 and TRBJ1-5; TRBD1 matches 8 bases. Trimming cost V 1 base and J 4 bases; bases outside gene matches: 9. Germline CDR1 SEHNR, CDR2 FQNEAQ (reference sequence). CDR3 length: 17 residues. The CDR3: CASSLVGAGTGNQPQHF. CDR3 nucleotides: TGTGCCAGCAGCTTAGTCGGAGCCGGGACAGGTAATCAGCCCCAGCATTTT.

V usage is TRBV27 and J usage is TRBJ2-5; 9 bases line up with TRBD1. The CDR3 runs 14 residues. Germline CDR1 MNHEY, CDR2 SMNVEV (reference sequence). The ends lost 4 bases at V and 0 bases at J; junction bases unmatched: 0. The CDR3 reads CASSWTGDQETQYF. In DNA form, the CDR3 reads TGTGCCAGCAGTTGGACAGGGGACCAAGAGACCCAGTACTTC.

This sequence joins TRBV19 and TRBJ2-7, with a weak D call TRBD1 (5 bases). Germline loops: CDR1 LNHDA, CDR2 SQIVND (reference sequence). This CDR3 is built from 17 residues. V gave up 3 bases and J gave up 2 bases, with 20 bases separating them. The CDR3 region has the DNA TGTGCCAGTAGTATTAAGAACGCAGGGATGGTCCCCTACGAGCAGTACTTC. It encodes CASSIKNAGMVPYEQYF. The whole variable domain, remainder taken from reference TRBV19 and TRBJ2-7, is DGGITQSPKYLFRKEGQNVTLSCEQNLNHDAMYWYRQDPGQGLRLIYYSQIVNDFQKGDIAEGYSVSREKKESFPLTVTSAQKNPTAFYLCASSIKNAGMVPYEQYFGPGTRLTVT.

J is TRBJ1-1 and V is TRBV5-1; D is possibly TRBD1 (5 bases). V lost 4 bases and J lost 6, with 22 bases in between. The CDR3 consists of 16 residues. Germline assignment: CDR1 SGHRS and CDR2 YFSETQ. Here the CDR3 DNA reads TGCGCCAGCAGCCCGCCGGACGGGCAGGGAAGACCTGAAGCTTTCTTT. Translating it yields CASSPPDGQGRPEAFF.

The chain has TRBV7-9 and TRBJ1-2, with no clear D. The CDR3 is made up of 16 amino acids. Germline lookup yields CDR1 SEHNR and CDR2 FQNEAQ (reference sequence). Trimming left V 4 bases short and J 8 bases short, with 23 bases between. CDR3 loop: CASSSTRIGEGRGYTF. As DNA, the CDR3 is TGTGCCAGCAGCTCCACCCGGATCGGGGAGGGTCGAGGCTACACCTTC.